This paragraph covers one T cell receptor (beta chain) sequence. The antigen is undetermined. This sample was included in a study of T cells expressing NK-cell markers. The overall study: One of the eight sequenced donors was seronegative, whereas the other seven were HCMV-seropositive. Regarding the study as a whole: It was still unclear whether expanded NKG2C+ T cell clones were HCMV specific. In four donors, dominant clonotypes made up 28.3-60.1% of CD3+CD56-NKG2C+ cells.

The TCR beta cDNA came from 5'RACE template switching with UMIs. Each CDR3 protein gets one entry in TCRdb, which reprocessed the 5' RACE reads and gives no DNA. The sample table includes some 150,000 distinct CDR3 sequences. The CDR3 is made up of 12 amino acids. The germline V gene has CDR1 MNHNS and CDR2 SASEGT. This TCR was sampled from a man aged 18-30 years in good health. The sample was blood T cells: a sorted CD56 or NKG2C T cell subset, CD4+ or CD8+ T cells, or bulk PBMC T cells (not recorded which). The rearrangement uses TRBV6-1 and TRBJ2-2. The chain's CDR3 is CASIMMTGELFF.